One and the same sample provided the 26 T cell receptor beta chains below, sequenced in a study of blood T cell repertoires in COVID-19 (dated by TCRdb to 2018 to 2020). Library creation used the immunoSEQ multiplex PCR assay. Here the immuneACCESS table is served through TCRdb, limited to in-frame sequences with V and J called. Missing clones are a known gap in these copies; in checked studies unresolved V genes cover under half, and the rest lacks a known reason. For this sample the table gives more than 150,000 clones, of which about nine tenths were detected only once. The top ten hold about 3.9% of the sample. Material: peripheral blood. Receptors originate from a woman aged 70 to 79 with acute or convalescent COVID-19.

The chain employs TRBV10-1 and TRBJ1-4, with D perhaps TRBD1 (6 bases). Germline CDR1 WNHNN, CDR2 SYGVQD (reference sequence). V lost 1 base and J 3 bases, leaving 18 bases between the germline ends. CDR3 length equals 18 residues. As DNA, the CDR3 is TGCGCCAGCAGTGAGTTCGCCCCCAGACAGGTTGCTAATGAAAAACTGTTTTTT. Translating gives CASSEFAPRQVANEKLFF.

CDR3: CASSDPLDRGDTEAFF. DNA of the CDR3: TGTGCCAGCAGCGACCCCCTGGACCGGGGGGACACTGAAGCTTTCTTT. V usage is TRBV9 and J usage is TRBJ1-1; D is possibly TRBD1 (5 bases). Germline V gene data show CDR1 as SGDLS and CDR2 as YYNGEE. The V and J ends lost 3 bases and 3 bases respectively, with 18 bases between them. The CDR3 totals 16 residues.

This chain joins TRBV27 and TRBJ2-1; perhaps TRBD2 as D (6 bases). The V gene's germline CDR1 is MNHEY and CDR2 SMNVEV (reference sequence). The CDR3 totals 18 residues. Trimming took off 6 bases at V and 0 bases at J, with 21 bases between the two ends. CDR3 region: CASRARVFSGDSYNEQFF. CDR3 nucleotide sequence: TGTGCCAGCAGGGCCCGGGTCTTTTCGGGAGACTCCTACAATGAGCAGTTCTTC.

The rearrangement joins TRBV6-2 or TRBV6-3 to TRBJ2-3; 13 positions match TRBD2. The ends lost 2 bases at V and 2 bases at J; junction bases unmatched: 10. CDR3 length equals 19 residues. Germline V lookup: CDR1 MNHEY, CDR2 SVGEGT. For the CDR3, the DNA is TGTGCCAGCAGTTACGGACTAGCGGGGGCCTTAACTTTCACAGATACGCAGTATTTT. Its protein is CASSYGLAGALTFTDTQYF.

The V call is TRBV4-2, the J call TRBJ2-1; TRBD2 matches 7 bases. There are 16 residues in the CDR3. The V gene end was trimmed by 0 bases and the J gene end by 6 bases; junction bases not matched to a gene: 8. Germline CDR1 and CDR2: LGHNA and YNFKEQ. The CDR3 sequence is CASSQDPQRGGNEQFF. The DNA of the CDR3 is TGTGCCAGCAGCCAAGATCCCCAGCGGGGAGGCAATGAGCAGTTCTTC.

The chain is built from TRBV2 and TRBJ2-3; 7 positions match TRBD1. The CDR3 covers 15 residues. CDR1 is SNHLY and CDR2 is FYNNEI in the germline V gene. The V and J ends lost 5 bases and 4 bases, in that order; junction bases with no gene match: 9. For the CDR3, the DNA is TGTGCCAGCAGTCGGGGTAGACAGGGTTCAGATACGCAGTATTTT. Amino acids: CASSRGRQGSDTQYF.

This chain links TRBV2 with TRBJ1-1; TRBD1 agrees at 8 bases. The CDR3 has 18 amino acids. J lost 6 bases, V lost 4 bases, and 19 bases had no gene match. Germline lookup yields CDR1 SNHLY and CDR2 FYNNEI. CDR3 DNA: TGTGCCAGCAGTGTCTGGGGGATAAGTCAGGGGGCTAAGGCTGAAGCTTTCTTT. Residues: CASSVWGISQGAKAEAFF.

The chain employs TRBV28 and TRBJ2-7; D gene uncertain. The V end lost 2 bases, the J end lost 2 bases, and 4 bases lay between the germline ends. The CDR3 has 12 amino acids. The germline V gene encodes CDR1 MDHEN and CDR2 SYDVKM. CDR3 sequence: CASSLEAYEQYF. The CDR3 DNA reads as TGTGCCAGCAGTTTAGAGGCCTACGAGCAGTACTTC.

In the case of this clone: Its ends do not fully match the called genes, so a read error is possible. The CDR3, as DNA: TGTGCCAGCAGTGAAGGGCCAGGGTGGGAAACGCTCTTC. Amino acid sequence: CASSEGPGWETLF. This chain uses TRBV6-1 with TRBJ2-1; TRBD1 is a possible D gene (5 bases). The CDR3 loop spans 13 amino acids. Per the germline V gene, CDR1 is MNHNS and CDR2 is SASEGT.

The CDR3 spells CASTLSGTGDQPQHF. DNA of the CDR3: TGTGCCAGCACCCTAAGTGGGACAGGCGATCAGCCCCAGCATTTT. The chain employs TRBV6-5 and TRBJ1-5, with 8 bases that match TRBD1. J gave up 5 bases and V 7 bases, and 10 bases lay outside the gene matches. This CDR3 is built from 15 residues. Germline CDR1 is MNHEY and CDR2 is SVGAGI.

The chain couples TRBV18 to TRBJ1-4, with 9 bases identical to TRBD1. This CDR3 is built from 17 residues. V was clipped by 4 bases and J by 3 bases; unmatched bases: 9. The germline gives CDR1 KGHSH, CDR2 LQKENI. CDR3 DNA: TGTGCCAGCTCACTGACTACGGGGACAGGGCCTAATGAAAAACTGTTTTTT. Its translation is CASSLTTGTGPNEKLFF.

The rearrangement links TRBV6-5 to TRBJ2-1, with TRBD1 matching 9 bases. The ends lost 6 bases at V and 2 bases at J; junction bases unmatched: 5. In germline, CDR1 is MNHEY, CDR2 SVGAGI. The CDR3 loop spans 15 amino acids. CDR3 region: CASRPDRGAYNEQFF. Written as DNA, the CDR3 is TGTGCCAGCAGACCCGACAGGGGGGCCTACAATGAGCAGTTCTTC.

Turning to this clone: The sample contains more than one DNA sequence encoding this CDR3. The chain is built from TRBV19 and TRBJ1-1; 10 nucleotides agree with TRBD1. The CDR3 consists of 14 residues. CDR1 is LNHDA, CDR2 SQIVND, per germline (reference sequence). Germline trimming cut 2 bases from V and 4 bases from J; bases unmatched to any gene: 1. CDR3 loop: CASSIRTGGTEAFF. The DNA for the CDR3 is TGTGCCAGTAGTATACGGACAGGGGGCACTGAAGCTTTCTTT.

This clone was counted between two and nine times. The J gene is TRBJ2-3, the V gene TRBV9, with TRBD1 identical over 7 bases. The ends lost 3 bases at V and 2 bases at J; junction bases unmatched: 9. Germline CDR1 SGDLS, CDR2 YYNGEE. CDR3 size: 16 residues. The CDR3 nucleotides are TGTGCCAGCAGCGCCCGGGACAGACTTAACACAGATACGCAGTATTTT. Protein: CASSARDRLNTDTQYF.

The chain employs TRBV19 and TRBJ2-3, with 7 bases fitting TRBD1. V lost 5 bases, J lost 1 base, and 18 bases stayed unmatched. This CDR3 has 19 residues. Germline V gives CDR1 LNHDA, CDR2 SQIVND (reference sequence). CDR3 nucleotide sequence: TGTGCCAGTAGTCTCGGACAGGAGATCGTCGCGGTACGCACAGATACGCAGTATTTT. Translating it yields CASSLGQEIVAVRTDTQYF.

This chain connects TRBV7-8 to TRBJ2-2; 10 bases align to TRBD1. The CDR3 runs to 16 residues. V shed 2 bases and J 8 bases; nucleotides not matched to a gene: 8. Germline CDR1 is SGHVS and CDR2 is FQNEAQ. The CDR3 coding sequence is TGTGCCAGCAGCTTAAGCGGGACAGGGGATTGGGGGGAGCTGTTTTTT. Translated, it gives CASSLSGTGDWGELFF.

The chain uses TRBV6-2 or TRBV6-3 and TRBJ2-4; weak D call: TRBD2 (5 bases). Germline CDR1 and CDR2: MNHEY and SVGEGT. This CDR3 region has 14 residues. Trimming left V 2 bases short and J 7 bases short, with 12 bases between. CDR3 sequence reads: CASSYAGGSNIQYF. CDR3 sequence (DNA): TGTGCCAGCAGTTACGCCGGCGGGTCCAACATTCAGTACTTC.

CDR3 sequence: CAFDQAGANVLTF. In nucleotides, the CDR3 is TGTGCCTTCGACCAGGCTGGGGCCAACGTCCTGACTTTC. The chain links TRBV30 to TRBJ2-6; no reliable D call. Trimming removed 7 bases at V and 2 bases at J, with 9 bases between. CDR3 length: 13 amino acids. CDR1 is GTSNPN, CDR2 SVGIG, per germline (reference sequence).

This chain uses TRBV18 with TRBJ2-7, with D perhaps matching TRBD1 (6 bases). Germline V gene lookup returns CDR1 KGHSH and CDR2 LQKENI. The CDR3 sequence is 11 residues long. Trimming cost V 3 bases and J 7 bases, with 7 bases left between them. CDR3 nucleotides: TGTGCCAGCTCACCCGGACAGGAGCAGTACTTC. Translated: CASSPGQEQYF. Full variable domain (outside the CDR3, taken from reference TRBV18 and TRBJ2-7): NAGVMQNPRHLVRRRGQEARLRCSPMKGHSHVYWYRQLPEEGLKFMVYLQKENIIDESGMPKERFSAEFPKEGPSILRIQQVVRGDSAAYFCASSPGQEQYFGPGTRLTVT.

The rearrangement links TRBV7-2 to TRBJ2-7; 9 nucleotides agree with TRBD2. This CDR3 comprises 15 residues. Germline V CDR1 and CDR2: SGHTA, FQGNSA. The junction had 5 bases not matched to a gene; V was cut back by 1 base and J by 4 bases. The CDR3 loop reads CASSLVGLAGYEQYF. The CDR3 region has the DNA TGTGCCAGCAGCTTAGTAGGGCTAGCGGGGTACGAGCAGTACTTC.

This clone has more than one count but fewer than ten. The J gene is TRBJ2-1, the V gene TRBV28, with 10 bases matching TRBD2. The germline CDR1 and CDR2 sequences are MDHEN and SYDVKM. With 7 bases clipped from V and 5 bases from J, the junction kept 8 bases outside the gene matches. The CDR3 consists of 15 residues. The CDR3 DNA follows: TGTGCCAGCACCCTAATAGCGGGAGGTAACAATGAGCAGTTCTTC. This sequence encodes CASTLIAGGNNEQFF.

This clone was observed a few times. The V gene is TRBV3-1 (or the pseudogene TRBV3-2), the J gene TRBJ1-2, with D possibly being TRBD1 (5 bases). The ends were cut back, 4 bases at V and 4 bases at J, with 16 bases in the middle. The CDR3 consists of 15 residues. CDR1 is LGHDT, CDR2 YNNKEL, per germline (reference sequence). This CDR3 reads CASSPTGEVGYGYTF. In DNA, the CDR3 is TGTGCCAGCAGCCCTACGGGGGAAGTAGGCTATGGCTACACCTTC.

The chain uses TRBV29-1 and TRBJ1-4; TRBD1 aligns across 9 bases. Losses at the gene ends were 4 bases for V and 7 bases for J; bases not matched to a gene: 4. The CDR3 consists of 13 residues. Germline assignment: CDR1 SQVTM and CDR2 ANQGSEA. The CDR3 region is CSVGGTGTEKLFF. The CDR3 bases are TGCAGCGTTGGCGGGACAGGGACTGAAAAACTGTTTTTT.

The J gene is TRBJ2-1, the V gene TRBV6-1, with D unclear. CDR1 MNHNS and CDR2 SASEGT come from the germline V gene. Deletions cut 2 bases from V and 8 bases from J, with 10 bases between. CDR3 size: 13 residues. The CDR3 DNA is TGTGCCAGCAGTGAATGGGTTCGGGATGAGCAGTTCTTC. This gives the protein CASSEWVRDEQFF.

The V and J genes are TRBV18 and TRBJ1-4; 8 bases align to TRBD1. CDR3 length: 14 amino acids. CDR1 and CDR2 (germline): KGHSH, LQKENI. V shed 3 bases, J shed 6 bases, and the junction held 3 bases outside the gene matches. CDR3 residues: CASSPPGQDEKLFF. The CDR3 DNA reads TGTGCCAGCTCACCTCCGGGACAGGATGAAAAACTGTTTTTT. The whole variable domain, filled in from reference TRBV18 and TRBJ1-4, reads NAGVMQNPRHLVRRRGQEARLRCSPMKGHSHVYWYRQLPEEGLKFMVYLQKENIIDESGMPKERFSAEFPKEGPSILRIQQVVRGDSAAYFCASSPPGQDEKLFFGSGTQLSVL.

This chain uses TRBV30 with TRBJ2-1; D is perhaps TRBD2 (7 bases). CDR1 and CDR2 (germline): GTSNPN, SVGIG (reference sequence). V lost 8 bases to trimming and J lost 9 bases, with 23 bases between them. CDR3 size: 14 residues. The CDR3 coding sequence is TGTGCCCGGAAGGTGGGGGGGCCGGTCGCTGAGCAGTTCTTC. Amino acids: CARKVGGPVAEQFF.